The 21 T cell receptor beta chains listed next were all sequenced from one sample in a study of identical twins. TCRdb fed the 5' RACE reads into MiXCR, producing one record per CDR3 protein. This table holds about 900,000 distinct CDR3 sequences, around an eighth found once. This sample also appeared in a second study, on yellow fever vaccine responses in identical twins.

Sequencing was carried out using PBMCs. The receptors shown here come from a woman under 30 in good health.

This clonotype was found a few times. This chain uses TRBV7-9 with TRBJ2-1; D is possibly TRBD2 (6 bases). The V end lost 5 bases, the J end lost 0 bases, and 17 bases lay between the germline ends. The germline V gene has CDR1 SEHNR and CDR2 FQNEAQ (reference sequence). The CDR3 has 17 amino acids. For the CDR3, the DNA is TGTGCCAGCAGCCGACCCTTTAGCGGAGTCTCCTACAATGAGCAGTTCTTC. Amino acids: CASSRPFSGVSYNEQFF.

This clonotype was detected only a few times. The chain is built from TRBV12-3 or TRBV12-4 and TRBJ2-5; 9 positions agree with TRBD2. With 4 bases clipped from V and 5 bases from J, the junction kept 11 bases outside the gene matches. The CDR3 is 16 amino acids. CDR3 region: CASSSYGSGRSETQYF. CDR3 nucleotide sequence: TGTGCCAGCAGTTCTTACGGCAGCGGGAGGTCGGAGACCCAGTACTTC.

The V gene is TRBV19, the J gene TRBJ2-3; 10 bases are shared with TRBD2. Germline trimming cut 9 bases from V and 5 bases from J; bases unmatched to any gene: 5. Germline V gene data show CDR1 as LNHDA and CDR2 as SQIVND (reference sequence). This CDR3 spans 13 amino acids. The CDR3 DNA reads TGTGCCAGCACAAGACTAGCGGGAGATACGCAGTATTTT. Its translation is CASTRLAGDTQYF.

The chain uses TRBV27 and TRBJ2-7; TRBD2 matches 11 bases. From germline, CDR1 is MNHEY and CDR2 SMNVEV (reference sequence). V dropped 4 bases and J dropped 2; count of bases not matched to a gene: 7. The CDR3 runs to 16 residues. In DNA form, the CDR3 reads TGTGCCAGCAGTTCCCTCGGGACTAGCGGAACCTACGAGCAGTACTTC. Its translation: CASSSLGTSGTYEQYF.

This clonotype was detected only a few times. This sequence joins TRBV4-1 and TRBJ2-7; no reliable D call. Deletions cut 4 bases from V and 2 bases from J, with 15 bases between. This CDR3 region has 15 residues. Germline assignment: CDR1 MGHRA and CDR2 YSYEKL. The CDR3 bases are TGCGCCAGCAGCCTTATCGATCGGGCCACCTACGAGCAGTACTTC. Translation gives CASSLIDRATYEQYF.

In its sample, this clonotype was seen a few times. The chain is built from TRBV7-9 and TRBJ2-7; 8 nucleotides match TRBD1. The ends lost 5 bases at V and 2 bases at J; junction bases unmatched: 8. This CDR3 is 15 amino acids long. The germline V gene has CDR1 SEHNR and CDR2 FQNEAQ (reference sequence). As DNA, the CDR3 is TGTGCCAGCAGCCACCGGGACAGGTATCCCTACGAGCAGTACTTC. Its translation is CASSHRDRYPYEQYF.

The CDR3 loop is CASSPQERVVKNIQYF. DNA for the CDR3: TGTGCCAGCTCACCACAGGAGCGGGTGGTCAAAAACATTCAGTACTTC. The chain links TRBV18 to TRBJ2-4; D perhaps matches TRBD2 (6 bases). The CDR3 is 16 amino acids. Trimming cost V 1 base and J 3 bases, with 13 bases left between them. Germline V gene data show CDR1 as KGHSH and CDR2 as LQKENI.

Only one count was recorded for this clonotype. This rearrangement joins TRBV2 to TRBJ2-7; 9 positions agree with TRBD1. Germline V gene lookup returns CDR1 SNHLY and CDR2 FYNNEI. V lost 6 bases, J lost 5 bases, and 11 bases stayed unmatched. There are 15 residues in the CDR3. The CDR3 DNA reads TGTGCCAGCAGCCCTGCCGGGACAGGGAAGCACGAGCAGTACTTC. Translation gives CASSPAGTGKHEQYF.

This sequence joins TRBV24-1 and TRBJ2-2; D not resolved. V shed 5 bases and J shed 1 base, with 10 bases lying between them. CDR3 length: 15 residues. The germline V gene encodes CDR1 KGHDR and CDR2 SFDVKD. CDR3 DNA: TGTGCCACCAGTGGGAAGACTGGGAACACCGGGGAGCTGTTTTTT. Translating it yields CATSGKTGNTGELFF.

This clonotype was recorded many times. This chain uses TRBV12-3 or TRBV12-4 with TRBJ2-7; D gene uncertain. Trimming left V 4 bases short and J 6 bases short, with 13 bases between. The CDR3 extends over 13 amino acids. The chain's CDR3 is CASSSGGPIEQYF. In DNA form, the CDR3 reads TGTGCCAGCAGTTCCGGCGGTCCTATCGAGCAGTACTTC.

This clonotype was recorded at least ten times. CDR3 loop: CASSEATSGFGGTQYF. In DNA, the CDR3 is TGTGCCAGCAGTGAAGCGACTAGCGGATTCGGCGGTACGCAGTATTTT. This chain uses TRBV2 with TRBJ2-3, with 9 nucleotides matching TRBD2. The CDR3 has 16 residues. J gave up 8 bases and V 0 bases, and 9 bases lay outside the gene matches. The V gene's germline CDR1 is SNHLY and CDR2 FYNNEI. Variable domain in full (rest from reference TRBV2 and TRBJ2-3): EPEVTQTPSHQVTQMGQEVILRCVPISNHLYFYWYRQILGQKVEFLVSFYNNEISEKSEIFDDQFSVERPDGSNFTLKIRSTKLEDSAMYFCASSEATSGFGGTQYFGPGTRLTVL.

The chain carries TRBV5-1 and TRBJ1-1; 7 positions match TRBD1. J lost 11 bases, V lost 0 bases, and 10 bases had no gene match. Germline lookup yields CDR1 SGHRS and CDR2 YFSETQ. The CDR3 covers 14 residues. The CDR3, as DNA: TGCGCCAGCAGCTTGGAAGGGGGCCCCTTCGGGGCTTTCTTT. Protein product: CASSLEGGPFGAFF.

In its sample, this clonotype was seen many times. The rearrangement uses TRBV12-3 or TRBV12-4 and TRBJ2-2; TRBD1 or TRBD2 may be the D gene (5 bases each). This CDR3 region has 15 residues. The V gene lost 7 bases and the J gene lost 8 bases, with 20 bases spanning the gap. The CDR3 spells CASTPYFIGAGELFF. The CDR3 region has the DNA TGTGCCAGCACCCCTTATTTTATCGGGGCAGGGGAGCTGTTTTTT.

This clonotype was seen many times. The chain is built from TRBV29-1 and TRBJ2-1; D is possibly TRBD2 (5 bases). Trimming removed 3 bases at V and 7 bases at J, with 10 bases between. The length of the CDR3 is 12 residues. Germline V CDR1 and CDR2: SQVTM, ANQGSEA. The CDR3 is CSVDRRLNEQFF. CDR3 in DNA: TGCAGCGTTGATCGGAGGTTAAATGAGCAGTTCTTC.

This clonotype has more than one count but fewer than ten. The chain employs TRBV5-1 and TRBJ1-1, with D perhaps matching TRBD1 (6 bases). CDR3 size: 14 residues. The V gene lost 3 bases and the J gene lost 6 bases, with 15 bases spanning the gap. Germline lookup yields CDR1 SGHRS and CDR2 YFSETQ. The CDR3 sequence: CASSYDRLRSEAFF. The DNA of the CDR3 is TGCGCCAGCAGCTATGACAGGCTGAGGTCTGAAGCTTTCTTT.

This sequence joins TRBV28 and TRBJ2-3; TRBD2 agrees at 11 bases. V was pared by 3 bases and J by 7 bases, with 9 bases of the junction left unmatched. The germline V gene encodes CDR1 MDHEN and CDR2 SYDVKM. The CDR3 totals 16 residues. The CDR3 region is CASSLRLTSGVYTQYF. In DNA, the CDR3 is TGTGCCAGCAGTTTGCGCCTGACTAGCGGGGTATATACGCAGTATTTT.

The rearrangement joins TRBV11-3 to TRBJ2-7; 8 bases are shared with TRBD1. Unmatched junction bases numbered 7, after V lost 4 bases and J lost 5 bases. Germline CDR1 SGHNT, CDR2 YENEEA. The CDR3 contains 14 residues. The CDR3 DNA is TGTGCCAGCAGCTCATGGACAGGGACGAACGAGCAGTACTTC. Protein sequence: CASSSWTGTNEQYF.

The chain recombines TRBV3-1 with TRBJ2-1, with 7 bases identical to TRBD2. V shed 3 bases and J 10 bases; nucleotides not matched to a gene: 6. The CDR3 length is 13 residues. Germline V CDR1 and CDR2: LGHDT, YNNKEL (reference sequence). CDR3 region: CASSHTSVREQFF. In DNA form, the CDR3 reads TGTGCCAGCAGCCATACTAGCGTCAGGGAGCAGTTCTTC.

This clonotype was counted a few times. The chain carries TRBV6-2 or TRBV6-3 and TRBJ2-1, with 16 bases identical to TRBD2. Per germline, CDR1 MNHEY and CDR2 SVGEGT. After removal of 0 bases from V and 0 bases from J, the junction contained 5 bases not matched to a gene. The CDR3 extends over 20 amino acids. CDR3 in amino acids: CASSYSGTSGGADSYNEQFF. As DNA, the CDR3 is TGTGCCAGCAGTTACTCCGGGACTAGCGGGGGGGCCGACTCCTACAATGAGCAGTTCTTC.

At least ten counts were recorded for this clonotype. The CDR3 region is CAHQARGFYNEQFF. The DNA of the CDR3 is TGTGCCCATCAAGCCCGGGGGTTCTACAATGAGCAGTTCTTC. The chain couples TRBV28 to TRBJ2-1; a weak D match, TRBD2 (6 bases). The CDR3 extends over 14 amino acids. Germline V lookup: CDR1 MDHEN, CDR2 SYDVKM. Trimming took off 11 bases at V and 3 bases at J, with 17 bases between the two ends.

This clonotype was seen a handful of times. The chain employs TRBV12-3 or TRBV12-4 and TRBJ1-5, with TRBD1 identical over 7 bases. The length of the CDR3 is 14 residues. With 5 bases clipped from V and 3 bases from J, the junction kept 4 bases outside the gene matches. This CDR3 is CASSEQGPNQPQHF. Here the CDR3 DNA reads TGTGCCAGCAGTGAACAGGGGCCCAATCAGCCCCAGCATTTT.